The T cell receptor beta chain described here comes from a study of cytomegalovirus exposure and HLA in healthy donors (dated by TCRdb to the late 2010s). At the level of the whole study: An earlier analysis of 587 of the donors reported 250 to 300 Gb of sequence data and 100 million to 120 million unique TCR beta sequences obtained from about 170 million T cells. An early release covering roughly 640 HLA-typed donors comprised about 290 gigabases of sequencing data and 65 million to 100 million unique TCR sequences. Among the approximately 420 genotyped donors, around 81% belonged to the genetic ancestry cluster associated with self-reported Caucasian donors. The study aimed to test whether signatures of past pathogen exposure could be identified by cataloging public T cell receptors. The T cell repertoires of some 700 subjects were profiled by immunosequencing and related to cytomegalovirus serostatus. Besides the first cohort of 666 subjects, a separate validation cohort made up of about 120 different subjects was used. To predict cytomegalovirus infection status, the study brought together high-throughput TCR immunosequencing, statistical association of individual TCRs with disease status, and machine learning. A later analysis re-examined previously published TCR beta repertoires from 600 to 700 donors and added high-resolution HLA genotyping to investigate patterns of TCR occurrence. In the later analysis, no new phenotypic data were used to find candidate immune exposures; instead, reliance was placed on TCR beta sequences and their occurrence across donors. To decide whether each TCR beta V gene segment behaved as functional or pseudogenic, an earlier analysis of some 600 of the donors relied on high-throughput TCR beta sequencing. Donor age, sex, ethnicity and CMV serostatus were compiled together with the repertoire data. In a later genetic analysis, genome-wide SNP genotypes for about three fifths of the roughly 670 donors were used, and that subset was treated as a discovery cohort. Every discovery cohort repertoire had been produced on one sequencing platform. HLA typing included class I and class II loci at four-digit resolution. Typing coverage differed by locus: A, B, C, DRB1 and DQB1 were typed in roughly 620-630 donors, DQA1 in about 500, DPA1 in nearly 610, and DPB1 in about 450. Roughly 5 DR-DQ haplotypes were handled as single units for association and clustering because linkage in the cohort was strong. On average, 235,054 unique TCR beta nucleotide sequences were sequenced per donor among fewer than 500 genotyped donors of the cohort, with roughly a sixth of those sequences being non-productive. Here is what the overall study found, with its caveats: According to a later genetic analysis, donors in an Asian-associated ancestry cluster had fewer N-insertions in productive TCRs than the approximately 630-donor mean. Because counts were too low, roughly 17 rarely observed V segments, including chromosome 9 orphons, were left out of the earlier analysis of several hundred of the donors. When HLA alleles, especially DR and DQ, strongly co-occurred, TCR associations were difficult to assign to individual alleles. For the cohort, immune exposure information was limited to CMV serostatus. A later analysis found that TCR association rates varied across HLA loci, with DRB1 alleles showing the most associated TCRs and HLA-C alleles the fewest. According to the authors, the approach could potentially be generalized to other disease states and immunological phenotypes. Broadly in line with IMGT annotations, most TCR beta V segments showed up in productive rearrangements about 87% or about 30% of the time in an earlier analysis of a few hundred of the donors. In the study, approximately 150 TCR beta chains were listed as associated with cytomegalovirus. Because HLA typing was unavailable for some donors at each locus, only the typed subset was used in association tests. The classifier was reported to diagnose cytomegalovirus status with high specificity and sensitivity in both the original cohort and the validation cohort. Some IMGT-functional V segments, including TRBV6-2 and TRBV6-3, could not be told apart with the 87-base-pair reads, so those segments were excluded. A further reported finding was that TCR beta sequences accurately predicted the HLA-A and HLA-B alleles for most subjects in the first cohort. In a later analysis, most CMV-associated TCR beta chains were found to appear HLA-restricted, with HLA associations seemingly driven largely by CMV exposure. Roughly uniform sequencing depth across donors was assumed in presence/absence analyses, although this assumption may not hold. An association between a missense DCLRE1C variant and V-gene and J-gene trimming of TCR beta chains was found in a later genetic analysis and replicated in an independent cohort. Correlated functional status among segregating V segments might reflect linkage disequilibrium, but an unknown experimental factor could not be ruled out. The sequencing pipeline was judged likely to have produced a cluster of highly shared sequence variants as a technical artifact. A later analysis reported that several top co-occurrence clusters appeared linked to parvovirus B19, influenza, CMV and Epstein-Barr virus. In vitro tests confirmed that a few of the cytomegalovirus-associated TCR beta chains recognize cytomegalovirus antigens. In a later analysis, HLA-associated TCR beta chains were found to be more clonally expanded and to have lower generation probabilities than equally common non-associated chains. Across donors, most TCR sequences were observed very rarely, whereas some public TCRs were present in many individuals. Only TCR beta chains were sequenced in this cohort, and the absence of alpha or paired-chain data limited detectable features. A later analysis associated approximately 17,000 TCR beta sequences with specific HLA alleles at a false discovery rate of 0.05.

CDR1 and CDR2 are drawn from the germline V gene: LGHNT, FRNRAP. Relative to germline, V is 0 bases shorter and J is 0 bases shorter, with 20 bases between their ends. Including the terminal cysteine and phenylalanine, the CDR3 comprises 19 residues. Kept here is only the CDR3 DNA, which spans 57 bases and is read in frame from base 1. The method was the immunoSEQ multiplex PCR assay. The multiplex PCR relied on a mix of 60 forward primers for TCR Vbeta segments and 13 reverse primers for TCR Jbeta segments. The CDR3 region of rearranged TCR beta genes was amplified from genomic DNA with a multiplex PCR assay. The Illumina HiSeq System was used to sequence the amplified TCR beta libraries as 87-base-pair reads. In the source study's methods: In a later analysis, roughly 80 million unique TCR beta chains were counted across the 690 or so repertoires, and roughly 10 million of these chains were shared by at least two donors. To remove PCR and sequencing errors, raw reads were error-corrected and collapsed into unique sequences using a nearest-neighbor algorithm that merged closely related sequences. Alignment of CDR3 sequences to IMGT reference sequences was used to assign V, D and J gene segments. For a sequence to be retained, a match of at least six nucleotides was required to both a V gene segment and a J gene segment. A rearrangement was called productive if the CDR3 had no stop codons and remained in frame with V and J, and every other rearrangement was called non-productive. CDR3 was defined according to IMGT convention as the region running from the second conserved V-encoded cysteine to the conserved J-encoded phenylalanine. The earlier analysis of about 500 of the donors excluded sequences that lacked an unambiguous match to a single V gene segment. An earlier analysis of a few hundred of the donors classified V segments as functional when productive rearrangements were above 56.7% and as segregating when the standard deviation between donors was above 5%. A statistical classification framework was built to diagnose cytomegalovirus status from the catalog of TCR beta chain sequences. A later analysis assigned V and J genes by comparing TCR nucleotide sequences with IMGT/GENE-DB human TR gene sequences. In a later analysis, CDR3 sequences and most-parsimonious VDJ recombination scenarios were assigned using the TCRdist pipeline. A later analysis defined each TCR beta chain by its CDR3 amino acid sequence plus V-gene family, and excluded reads lacking a unique V-gene family. As a way to deal with suspected cross-contamination and a sequencing artifact, a later analysis dropped 640 or so nucleotide sequences that were highly shared and had low generation probability. In a later analysis, a clonal expansion index was calculated for each public chain from normalized within-repertoire ranks of inferred template counts. In a later analysis, generation probabilities were computed using a VDJ recombination model fitted to out-of-frame rearrangements, and the results were checked against IGoR. In a later analysis, TCR-TCR, TCR-HLA and TCR-CMV co-occurrence was scored with hypergeometric tests, and a repertoire-size bias correction was applied to TCR pairs. To estimate false discovery rates, a later analysis permuted the HLA or CMV assignments 20 times. A later analysis grouped co-occurring TCRs with DBSCAN, adding TCRdist sequence similarity when clustering within HLA-allele-positive subsets. Repertoires with fewer than 30,000 or more than 120,000 public chains, plus five repertoires with anomalous nucleotide sharing, were excluded from co-occurrence clustering. TCRdb re-hosts the immuneACCESS table, in-frame sequences only. Its copies lack some clones; in the studies checked, an unresolved V gene accounts for under half of them, and the cause for the rest is not known. For V, J and clone size, that table is used; D and trimming come from the DNA. The sample contains hundreds of thousands of clones, over 60% of them found a single time. The biggest ten clones account for 1.5% to 2% of the sample.

Note on this clone: It has no known antigen specificity. The record has no base qualities; no much larger clone is one base away.

The cohort comprised some 730 healthy bone marrow donors. All cohort members were sampled while nominally healthy, although unrecorded immune exposures were likely present. The donor was CMV seronegative and was included in the group of a few hundred seronegative cohort members. Every donor gave a peripheral blood sample, and the peripheral blood mononuclear cells from that sample were used for TCR beta sequencing. Genomic DNA was extracted from the blood cell samples with the Qiagen DNeasy Blood Extraction Kit. This chain joins TRBV12-5 to TRBJ2-5, and perhaps TRBD1 as D gene, on 6 matching bases. The sequenced material came from PBMCs. This TCR was sampled from a male donor in good health and CMV-seronegative. The bases read TGTGCTAGTGGTTTGGTACTTGGACAGTCATCTAGGTACCAAGAGACCCAGTACTTC. Its protein reads: CASGLVLGQSSRYQETQYF.